Described below is a single TCR beta chain sequence and its context. Only in-frame clones appear in the TCRdb table, and some are missing; sequencing was by immunoSEQ multiplex PCR. Found here are around 10,000 clones, roughly 94% of them singletons; the top ten hold under 7.5%. The data originate from a study of technical replicates of blood from a few donors. Germline values: CDR1 MNHNY, CDR2 SVGAGI (reference sequence). The length of the CDR3 is 14 residues. The V and J ends lost 6 bases and 5 bases respectively, with 13 bases between them. Input material: PBMCs. This TCR came from a human donor in good health. V gene TRBV6-6 combines with J gene TRBJ2-2, with D possibly matching TRBD2 (6 bases). CDR3 residues: CASRTSQTTGELFF. The CDR3 DNA sequence: TGTGCCAGCAGGACTAGTCAAACAACCGGGGAGCTGTTTTTT.